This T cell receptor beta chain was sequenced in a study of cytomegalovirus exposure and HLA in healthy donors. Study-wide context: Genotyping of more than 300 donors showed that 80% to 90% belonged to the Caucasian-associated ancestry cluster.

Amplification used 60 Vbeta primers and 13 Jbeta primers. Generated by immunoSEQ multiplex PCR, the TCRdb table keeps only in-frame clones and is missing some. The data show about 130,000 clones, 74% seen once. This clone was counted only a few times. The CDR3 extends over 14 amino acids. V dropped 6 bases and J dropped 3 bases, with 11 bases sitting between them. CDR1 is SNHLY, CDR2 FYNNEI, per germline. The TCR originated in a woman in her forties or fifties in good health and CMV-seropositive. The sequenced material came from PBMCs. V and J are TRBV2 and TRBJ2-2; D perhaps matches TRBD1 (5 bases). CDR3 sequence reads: CASSRVPDTGELFF. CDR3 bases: TGTGCCAGCAGCAGGGTTCCGGACACCGGGGAGCTGTTTTTT.